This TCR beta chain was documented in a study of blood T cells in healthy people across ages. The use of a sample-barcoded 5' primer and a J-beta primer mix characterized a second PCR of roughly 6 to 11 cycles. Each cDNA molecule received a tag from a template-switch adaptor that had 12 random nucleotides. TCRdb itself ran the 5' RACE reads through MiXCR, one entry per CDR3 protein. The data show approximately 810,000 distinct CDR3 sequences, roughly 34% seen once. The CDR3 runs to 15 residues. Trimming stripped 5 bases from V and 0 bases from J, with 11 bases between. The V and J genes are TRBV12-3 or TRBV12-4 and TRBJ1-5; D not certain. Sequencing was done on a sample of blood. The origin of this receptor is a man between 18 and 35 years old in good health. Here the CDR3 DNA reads TGTGCCAGCAGTAGCGGGGTCTATAGCAATCAGCCCCAGCATTTT. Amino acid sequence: CASSSGVYSNQPQHF.